This passage covers 26 T cell receptor beta chains from one sample sequenced in a study of blood T cells in healthy people across ages. A second PCR, run for about 6 to 11 cycles, used a sample-barcoded 5' primer plus a J-beta primer mix. TCRdb fed the 5' RACE reads into MiXCR, producing one record per CDR3 protein. The table has about a million distinct CDR3 sequences, approximately 50% seen once. The material sequenced was blood. These TCRs come from a woman aged 55-70 years in good health.

The chain recombines TRBV20-1 with TRBJ1-1; D may be TRBD1 (5 bases). Trimming removed 2 bases from V and 10 bases from J, with 11 bases in between. This CDR3 has 11 amino acids. Germline lookup yields CDR1 DFQATT and CDR2 SNEGSKA (reference sequence). The DNA of the CDR3 is TGCAGTGCTAGACCCGGGACTCTAGCTTTCTTT. This sequence encodes CSARPGTLAFF.

This chain uses TRBV27 with TRBJ2-3; TRBD2 aligns across 11 bases. Germline-derived CDR1 and CDR2 are MNHEY and SMNVEV (reference sequence). Trimming cost V 8 bases and J 0 bases; bases outside gene matches: 13. The CDR3 is made up of 18 amino acids. The CDR3 reads CASSPLQLAGESTDTQYF. CDR3 in DNA: TGTGCCAGCTCCCCACTCCAACTAGCGGGAGAAAGCACAGATACGCAGTATTTT.

The chain links TRBV21-1 to TRBJ1-1; TRBD1 reflects the table's D call only, with no check against the DNA. TRBV21-1 is a recognized pseudogene. The CDR3 is 15 residues long. This chain's CDR3 is CASSKRDRLNTEAFF. The CDR3 nucleotides are TGTGCCAGCAGCAAAAGGGACAGGCTAAACACTGAAGCTTTCTTT.

This clonotype was observed a handful of times. This chain connects TRBV28 to TRBJ2-7; 10 nucleotides line up with TRBD2. Germline V CDR1 and CDR2: MDHEN, SYDVKM. The CDR3 is 16 amino acids. V lost 3 bases to trimming and J lost 7 bases; unmatched junction nucleotides: 12. CDR3 DNA sequence: TGTGCCAGCAGTTTTGCTCAAGCGGGAGGGCCGAGGGAGCAGTACTTC. Translated, it gives CASSFAQAGGPREQYF.

The V and J genes are TRBV12-3 or TRBV12-4 and TRBJ2-1; 9 bases line up with TRBD1. This CDR3 comprises 12 residues. The junction had 7 bases not matched to a gene; V was cut back by 5 bases and J by 14 bases. In nucleotides, the CDR3 is TGTGCCAGCAGTCCGACAGGGGGGGGCAAGTTCTTC. This gives the protein CASSPTGGGKFF.

This chain links TRBV3-1 with TRBJ2-4; 9 nucleotides line up with TRBD2. The J call may be faulty, since TRBJ2-7 better matches the DNA end. Germline V gene sequence: CDR1 LGHDT, CDR2 YNNKEL (reference sequence). The CDR3 contains 15 residues. The CDR3 DNA sequence: TGTGCCAGCAGCCAAACTAGCGGGCAGGGCTACGAGCAGTACTTC. It specifies CASSQTSGQGYEQYF.

This clonotype was seen a handful of times. The chain is built from TRBV29-1 and TRBJ1-2, with 7 bases identical to TRBD1. Per the germline V gene, CDR1 is SQVTM and CDR2 is ANQGSEA. With V trimmed by 8 bases and J by 5 bases, 11 bases remained unmatched. There are 13 residues in the CDR3. The CDR3 region is CSTRQGEGYGYTF. The CDR3 nucleotides are TGCAGCACCAGACAGGGTGAAGGATATGGCTACACCTTC.

Many counts were recorded for this clonotype. The DNA for the CDR3 is TGTGCTACGGCAGGGAGCAATCAGCCCCAGCATTTT. Translation gives CATAGSNQPQHF. This chain links TRBV10-3 with TRBJ1-5; D may be TRBD1 (5 bases). The CDR3 length is 12 residues. CDR1 ENHRY and CDR2 SYGVKD come from the germline V gene.

This rearrangement joins TRBV5-4 to TRBJ2-7, with a tentative D call TRBD2 (6 bases). Deletions cut 2 bases from V and 2 bases from J, with 17 bases between. Germline CDR1 and CDR2: SGHNT and YYREEE (reference sequence). The CDR3 is 16 residues long. Written as DNA, the CDR3 is TGTGCCAGCAGCTTACGGGGGAGAGGGGACCCCTACGAGCAGTACTTC. Its translation is CASSLRGRGDPYEQYF.

This chain connects TRBV7-3 to TRBJ2-1, with D unresolved. This CDR3 contains 15 residues. Between the trimmed V and J ends, which lost 4 bases and 0 bases, there was a span of 10 bases. The germline V gene has CDR1 SGHTA and CDR2 FQGTGA. The CDR3 region is CASSSSRVSYNEQFF. The DNA for the CDR3 is TGTGCCAGCAGCTCCTCTAGAGTCTCCTACAATGAGCAGTTCTTC.

This clonotype was observed a few times. The chain recombines TRBV10-1 with TRBJ2-3; D is ambiguous. The germline V gene encodes CDR1 WNHNN and CDR2 SYGVQD (reference sequence). The CDR3 is made up of 15 amino acids. The germline V and J ends were trimmed by 3 bases and 2 bases, with 12 bases remaining between them. DNA of the CDR3: TGCGCCAGCAGTGAAGGGCGGCCTCTCACAGATACGCAGTATTTT. This gives the protein CASSEGRPLTDTQYF.

The genes are TRBV3-1 and TRBJ1-4; D unclear. Germline assignment: CDR1 LGHDT and CDR2 YNNKEL (reference sequence). The CDR3 is 14 amino acids. Trimming removed 2 bases at V and 2 bases at J, with 6 bases between. The CDR3 DNA reads TGTGCCAGCAGCCAATCTACCACTAATGAAAAACTGTTTTTT. It yields the protein CASSQSTTNEKLFF. The variable domain in full, with the rest retrieved from reference TRBV3-1 and TRBJ1-4, is DTAVSQTPKYLVTQMGNDKSIKCEQNLGHDTMYWYKQDSKKFLKIMFSYNNKELIINETVPNRFSPKSPDKAHLNLHINSLELGDSAVYFCASSQSTTNEKLFFGSGTQLSVL.

This sequence joins TRBV6-2 or TRBV6-3 and TRBJ1-2; D is unresolved. Trimming stripped 7 bases from V and 5 bases from J, with 11 bases between. The germline V gene has CDR1 MNHEY and CDR2 SVGEGT. CDR3 length equals 12 residues. The DNA of the CDR3 is TGTGCCAGCACCGACAACCAGTATGGCTACACCTTC. Amino acid sequence: CASTDNQYGYTF.

Regarding this clonotype: Germline is not matched at one junction end, which may reflect a read error. CDR3 in DNA: TGTGCCCTCGGAAGCTCCTACAATGAGCGGTTCTTC. Translation: CALGSSYNERFF. V and J are TRBV10-3 and TRBJ2-1, with no clear D. This CDR3 contains 12 residues. Per the germline V gene, CDR1 is ENHRY and CDR2 is SYGVKD.

The chain links TRBV7-9 to TRBJ2-3; D is undetermined. CDR3 length: 15 amino acids. CDR1 SEHNR and CDR2 FQNEAQ come from the germline V gene (reference sequence). V lost 7 bases to trimming and J lost 5 bases, with 19 bases between them. The CDR3 sequence is CASTVVNTGVDTQYF. The CDR3 DNA reads as TGTGCCAGCACGGTCGTCAACACTGGGGTAGATACGCAGTATTTT.

This clonotype was observed a few times. The chain employs TRBV10-3 and TRBJ2-7, with TRBD2 matching over 10 bases. Trimming cost V 10 bases and J 0 bases; bases outside gene matches: 9. Germline loops: CDR1 ENHRY, CDR2 SYGVKD. The CDR3 is 15 residues long. CDR3 in amino acids: CATRGSSGSSYEQYF. For the CDR3, the DNA is TGTGCCACCCGGGGTTCTAGCGGGAGCTCCTACGAGCAGTACTTC.

In this sample, this clonotype turned up a few times. The chain is built from TRBV4-2 and TRBJ2-6; the D is unclear. V lost 4 bases and J lost 0, with 10 bases in between. The CDR3 has 16 residues. From germline, CDR1 is LGHNA and CDR2 YNFKEQ. In nucleotides, the CDR3 is TGTGCCAGCAGCCCATCCCTTAACTCTGGGGCCAACGTCCTGACTTTC. It codes for CASSPSLNSGANVLTF.

The V and J genes are TRBV5-4 and TRBJ1-4; 9 bases match TRBD1. Unmatched junction bases numbered 3, after V lost 4 bases and J lost 8 bases. Germline loops: CDR1 SGHNT, CDR2 YYREEE (reference sequence). The CDR3 consists of 13 residues. CDR3 protein: CASSRDRAEKLFF. The DNA of the CDR3 is TGTGCCAGCAGCCGGGACAGGGCGGAAAAACTGTTTTTT.

The V and J genes are TRBV20-1 and TRBJ1-5; D perhaps matches TRBD1 (5 bases). Per the germline V gene, CDR1 is DFQATT and CDR2 is SNEGSKA (reference sequence). Deletions cut 6 bases from V and 11 bases from J, with 17 bases between. The CDR3 runs to 12 residues. CDR3 in DNA: TGCAGTGCCGACCACTACCAGGGTGCCCAGCATTTT. Residues: CSADHYQGAQHF.

This clonotype turned up a few times. The V call is TRBV20-1, the J call TRBJ2-7; 12 positions agree with TRBD2. With 0 bases clipped from V and 4 bases from J, the junction kept 7 bases outside the gene matches. The CDR3 covers 16 residues. Germline CDR1 and CDR2: DFQATT and SNEGSKA (reference sequence). CDR3 amino acids: CSARDFQTSGSYEQYF. In DNA, the CDR3 is TGCAGTGCTAGAGATTTTCAGACTAGCGGGAGTTACGAGCAGTACTTC.

The gene calls are TRBV30 and TRBJ1-5, with a possible D match to TRBD1 (5 bases). Trimming left V 1 base short and J 0 bases short, with 13 bases between. The CDR3 spans 16 residues. Germline CDR1 and CDR2: GTSNPN and SVGIG (reference sequence). The CDR3: CAWSAHRGTSNQPQHF. DNA for the CDR3: TGTGCCTGGAGTGCCCATCGCGGGACTAGCAATCAGCCCCAGCATTTT.

The chain uses TRBV20-1 and TRBJ2-1; D is unclear. The CDR3 consists of 14 residues. Per the germline V gene, CDR1 is DFQATT and CDR2 is SNEGSKA (reference sequence). The V end lost 2 bases, the J end lost 1 base, and 9 bases lay between the germline ends. The CDR3 here is CSARPLRSYNEQFF. In DNA form, the CDR3 reads TGCAGTGCTAGACCTCTACGGTCCTACAATGAGCAGTTCTTC.

In this sample, this clonotype turned up a few times. The chain combines TRBV7-9 with TRBJ2-7, with D unclear. V was pared by 4 bases and J by 4 bases, with 11 bases between. CDR3 size: 13 residues. The germline V gene has CDR1 SEHNR and CDR2 FQNEAQ (reference sequence). CDR3: CASSSPDRYEQYF. DNA for the CDR3: TGTGCCAGCAGCTCCCCGGACCGGTACGAGCAGTACTTC.

With respect to this clonotype: With a much larger clone just one base away, this may be a read error. The chain recombines TRBV5-1 with TRBJ2-1; D possibly corresponds to TRBD2 (5 bases). TRBJ2-7 matches the DNA end more closely, so the J call is doubtful. The CDR3 runs to 13 residues. The germline CDR1 and CDR2 sequences are SGHRS and YFSETQ. CDR3 residues: CASSAGNLHEQYF. The CDR3 nucleotides are TGCGCCAGCAGCGCCGGGAATCTCCATGAGCAGTACTTC.

The CDR3 DNA sequence: TGTGCCAGCAGGGGGACAGGCCCCAATGGGCCCCAGCATTTT. Translation gives CASRGTGPNGPQHF. The chain joins TRBV2 to TRBJ1-5, with TRBD1 matching 8 bases. There are 14 residues in the CDR3. Germline values: CDR1 SNHLY, CDR2 FYNNEI. Germline trimming cut 6 bases from V and 9 bases from J; bases unmatched to any gene: 10.

Worth noting for this clonotype: A much larger clone sits a single nucleotide away, making a read error possible. This sequence joins TRBV11-2 and TRBJ2-3; no reliable D call. The CDR3 contains 12 residues. Germline CDR1 is SGHAT and CDR2 is FQNNGV. The ends were cut back, 4 bases at V and 4 bases at J, with 6 bases in the middle. The CDR3 protein is CASSSFADTQYF. The CDR3 region has the DNA TGTGCCAGCAGCTCCTTTGCAGATACGCAGTATTTT.